One and the same sample provided the 27 T cell receptor beta chains below, sequenced in a study of prognosis after radiotherapy for stage I lung cancer. Using two-round multiplex PCR, the authors amplified TCR beta CDR3 from genomic DNA. It was primers specific to each TRBV and TRBJ gene that first-round PCR used. TCRdb redid the calling of the multiplex PCR reads with MiXCR, one entry per CDR3 protein. The sample includes about 12,000 distinct CDR3 sequences, approximately 40% of them seen just once. The input for sequencing was PBMCs, taken before or after stereotactic body radiation therapy (not recorded which). These receptors came from a donor aged 50 or older with non-small cell lung cancer.

Concerning this clonotype itself: This likely stems from a read error, as it lies one base from a far larger clone. The chain links TRBV7-9 to TRBJ1-5; D call uncertain. V shed 2 bases and J shed 4 bases, with 15 bases lying between them. The germline CDR1 and CDR2 sequences are SEHNR and FQNEAQ (reference sequence). CDR3 size: 16 residues. In DNA form, the CDR3 reads TGTGCCAGCAGCTTAAGTCGGACGACGAGAAATCAGCCCCAGCATTTT. As protein: CASSLSRTTRNQPQHF.

Ten or more counts support this clonotype. The chain employs TRBV7-2 and TRBJ1-2; D is unclear. Per the germline V gene, CDR1 is SGHTA and CDR2 is FQGNSA. The CDR3 has 12 residues. Trimming left V 1 base short and J 8 bases short, with 8 bases between. In DNA, the CDR3 is TGTGCCAGCAGCTTAGATGCGCGGGGCTACACCTTC. Its protein is CASSLDARGYTF.

This clonotype showed up many times. The chain is built from TRBV4-2 and TRBJ2-2; 7 nucleotides align to TRBD1. The V gene end was trimmed by 4 bases and the J gene end by 0 bases; junction bases not matched to a gene: 5. CDR1 is LGHNA and CDR2 is YNFKEQ in the germline V gene. The CDR3 runs 16 residues. CDR3 region: CASSPLGQTNTGELFF. The CDR3 DNA sequence: TGTGCCAGCAGCCCGCTGGGACAGACGAACACCGGGGAGCTGTTTTTT.

In the case of this clonotype: Given a much more abundant clone one base away, this may be a read error. This CDR3 reads CASSPSVVAAGELFF. CDR3 coding DNA: TGTGCCAGCAGCCCCAGCGTGGTAGCGGCCGGGGAGCTGTTTTTT. This chain connects TRBV9 to TRBJ2-2; possible D gene TRBD2, 6 bases. V lost 4 bases, J lost 6 bases, and 16 bases lay in between. The CDR3 length is 15 residues. In germline, CDR1 is SGDLS, CDR2 YYNGEE.

The chain combines TRBV7-3 with TRBJ2-7; tentatively, D is TRBD1 (6 bases). Trimming pared 5 bases from V and 6 bases from J, leaving 17 bases between. Germline-derived CDR1 and CDR2 are SGHTA and FQGTGA. CDR3 length equals 14 residues. Here the CDR3 DNA reads TGTGCCAGCAGCCCGGGACATGCAAACCTCGAGCAGTACTTC. Translating gives CASSPGHANLEQYF.

This clonotype was observed at least ten times. At one end the junction does not follow the germline gene, possibly because of a read error. The chain recombines TRBV5-1 with TRBJ1-1; a weak D match, TRBD1 (5 bases). The CDR3 is made up of 13 amino acids. CDR1 is SGHRS, CDR2 YFSETQ, per germline. This chain's CDR3 is CASRLGVNTEAFF. The CDR3 coding sequence is TGCGCCAGCAGATTGGGGGTGAACACTGAAGCTTTCTTT. The whole variable domain, remainder taken from reference TRBV5-1 and TRBJ1-1, is KAGVTQTPRYLIKTRGQQVTLSCSPISGHRSVSWYQQTPGQGLQFLFEYFSETQRNKGNFPGRFSGRQFSNSRSEMNVSTLELGDSALYLCASRLGVNTEAFFGQGTRLTVV.

Worth noting for this clonotype: The germline gene is not matched at one end of the junction; a read error may be the cause. The chain uses TRBV6-1 and TRBJ2-1; D might be TRBD2 (6 bases). Germline CDR1 MNHNS, CDR2 SASEGT. The CDR3 runs 15 residues. The CDR3 sequence: CASSGKRVPWDERFF. In DNA, the CDR3 is TGTGCCAGCAGTGGTAAGCGGGTGCCCTGGGATGAGCGGTTCTTC.

The chain is built from TRBV28 and TRBJ1-2; D perhaps matches TRBD1 (6 bases). With 3 bases removed from V and 2 bases from J, the gap between germline ends came to 10 bases. CDR1 and CDR2 from the germline V gene are MDHEN and SYDVKM. The CDR3 is 14 amino acids. Here the CDR3 reads CASSFGGMNYGYTF. The CDR3 DNA reads TGTGCCAGCAGTTTTGGGGGCATGAACTATGGCTACACCTTC.

At least ten counts were recorded for this clonotype. This rearrangement joins TRBV7-9 to TRBJ2-6; D gene unclear. The V gene lost 1 base and the J gene lost 0 bases, with 7 bases spanning the gap. The CDR3 is 16 residues long. Germline CDR1 reads SEHNR; CDR2 reads FQNEAQ (reference sequence). This CDR3 reads CASSLGVYSGANVLTF. The CDR3 coding sequence is TGTGCCAGCAGCTTAGGAGTCTACTCTGGGGCCAACGTCCTGACTTTC.

This clonotype appeared a single time. With only one base between it and a far larger clone, this is likely a read error. The chain recombines TRBV6-4 with TRBJ2-3; D call uncertain. The CDR3 extends over 16 amino acids. Per the germline V gene, CDR1 is MRHNA and CDR2 is SNTAGT. Trimming removed 7 bases at V and 1 base at J, with 18 bases between. CDR3 residues: CASMPKDTSRTDTQYF. CDR3 nucleotides: TGTGCCAGCATGCCAAAAGACACGTCTCGCACAGATACGCAGTATTTT.

This clonotype occurred once. A clone one base away is much larger, so this may be a read error. Lacking the conserved final phenylalanine or tryptophan, this CDR3 likely reflects a read error. This chain joins TRBV20-1 and TRBJ2-5, with 7 bases identical to TRBD2. The CDR3 length is 13 residues. Germline values: CDR1 DFQATT, CDR2 SNEGSKA (reference sequence). J lost 5 bases, V lost 5 bases, and 8 bases had no gene match. The CDR3 DNA is TGCAGTGCTCCAAGCGGGATCGTGGAGACCCAGTACTTA. Protein: CSAPSGIVETQYL.

The chain is built from TRBV5-1 and TRBJ2-7; D remains ambiguous. V was pared by 5 bases and J by 6 bases, with 12 bases between. The CDR3 runs to 12 residues. Germline-derived CDR1 and CDR2 are SGHRS and YFSETQ. The CDR3 coding sequence is TGCGCCAGCAGTTCGACCTTGGGCGAGCAGTACTTC. This sequence encodes CASSSTLGEQYF.

In this sample, this clonotype turned up many times. This sequence joins TRBV18 and TRBJ1-6, with D tentatively TRBD1 (6 bases). Germline CDR1 and CDR2: KGHSH and LQKENI. Trimming stripped 2 bases from V and 8 bases from J, with 13 bases between. The CDR3 runs 15 residues. CDR3 sequence reads: CASSPNTGSDSPLHF. The CDR3 region has the DNA TGTGCCAGCTCACCAAATACAGGGTCTGATTCACCCCTCCACTTT.

This clonotype was counted ten times or more. This chain connects TRBV7-2 to TRBJ2-1; no clear D. CDR1 is SGHTA and CDR2 is FQGNSA in the germline V gene. This CDR3 has 13 amino acids. Trimming removed 1 base at V and 2 bases at J, with 3 bases between. For the CDR3, the DNA is TGTGCCAGCAGCTTAGAAGCCTACAATGAGCAGTTCTTC. This codes for CASSLEAYNEQFF.

This chain links TRBV30 with TRBJ1-6; a possible D gene is TRBD1 (6 bases). The V end was cut by 1 base, the J end by 7 bases, with 8 bases between. The germline V gene has CDR1 GTSNPN and CDR2 SVGIG (reference sequence). The CDR3 totals 13 residues. CDR3 nucleotide sequence: TGTGCCTGGAGTGACAGGGACAATTCACCCCTCCACTTT. Translating it yields CAWSDRDNSPLHF.

This clonotype was observed once. Just one base apart from a much larger clone, this may be a read error. The chain couples TRBV4-1 to TRBJ2-5, with no clear D. The CDR3 runs to 11 residues. Germline CDR1 MGHRA, CDR2 YSYEKL. The CDR3, as DNA: TGCGCCAGCAGCCAAGGAGAGACCAAGTACTTC. Its protein is CASSQGETKYF.

The chain uses TRBV28 and TRBJ1-1; a possible D gene is TRBD1 (5 bases). This CDR3 is 14 amino acids long. Germline lookup yields CDR1 MDHEN and CDR2 SYDVKM. Trimming cost V 4 bases and J 0 bases, with 9 bases left between them. CDR3 residues: CASSSGTVNTEAFF. The CDR3 region has the DNA TGTGCCAGCAGTTCCGGGACTGTGAACACTGAAGCTTTCTTT.

The rearrangement uses TRBV6-9 and TRBJ2-1; no clear D. The CDR3 consists of 14 residues. Trimming pared 3 bases from V and 4 bases from J, leaving 10 bases between. Germline V gene data show CDR1 as MNHGY and CDR2 as SVAAGI. CDR3 amino acids: CASSYFPPYNEQFF. The DNA for the CDR3 is TGTGCCAGCAGTTACTTCCCTCCTTACAATGAGCAGTTCTTC.

CDR3 nucleotides: TGTGCCAGCAGCTTAAACACAGGGATCTATGAGCAGTTCTTC. It translates to CASSLNTGIYEQFF. The chain combines TRBV7-2 with TRBJ2-1; maybe TRBD1 (6 bases). CDR1 SGHTA and CDR2 FQGNSA come from the germline V gene. CDR3 length: 14 residues. V was clipped by 2 bases and J by 8 bases, with 13 bases between them.

This clonotype was observed at least ten times. The V call is TRBV4-3, the J call TRBJ2-3; 7 bases fit TRBD1. V shed 0 bases, J shed 5 bases, and the junction held 11 bases outside the gene matches. This CDR3 spans 17 amino acids. Looked up from germline, CDR1 is LGHNA and CDR2 is YSLEER. The CDR3 reads CASSQDGVTGRGDTQYF. CDR3 DNA sequence: TGCGCCAGCAGCCAAGATGGGGTGACAGGGCGCGGAGATACGCAGTATTTT.

Comment on this clonotype: A far larger clone lies a single base away; this is likely a read error. The rearrangement uses TRBV6-4 and TRBJ1-2, with D tentatively TRBD1 (6 bases). V was clipped by 3 bases and J by 4 bases, with 21 bases between them. The V gene's germline CDR1 is MRHNA and CDR2 SNTAGT. There are 17 residues in the CDR3. The CDR3 DNA reads as TGTGCCAGCAGTGAAGGCCCCCGGTACAGGGATCGCTATGGCTACACCTTC. It yields the protein CASSEGPRYRDRYGYTF.

In nucleotides, the CDR3 is TGCGCCAGCGCCAGGGCTCCCCCGACCGGGAACGGGGACACCGGGGAGCTGTTTTTT. This encodes CASARAPPTGNGDTGELFF. The chain is built from TRBV5-1 and TRBJ2-2; D could derive from TRBD1 or TRBD2 (5 bases each). The CDR3 spans 19 residues. CDR1 is SGHRS, CDR2 YFSETQ, per germline. Trimming pared 7 bases from V and 3 bases from J, leaving 28 bases between.

The sample holds many counts of this clonotype. The chain has TRBV4-1 and TRBJ2-2; possibly TRBD2 for D (5 bases). This CDR3 comprises 15 residues. Germline lookup yields CDR1 MGHRA and CDR2 YSYEKL. V was cut by 2 bases and J by 1 base, with 8 bases left in between. The CDR3 DNA reads as TGCGCCAGCAGCCAATCCGGGAAGAACACCGGGGAGCTGTTTTTT. Amino acids: CASSQSGKNTGELFF.

This clonotype was detected many times. The gene calls are TRBV6-1 and TRBJ2-5; 9 nucleotides match TRBD2. The V gene's germline CDR1 is MNHNS and CDR2 SASEGT. The length of the CDR3 is 13 residues. The trim removed 6 bases at V and 7 bases at J, leaving 6 bases unmatched. The CDR3 protein is CASSSGLAGTQYF. CDR3 sequence (DNA): TGTGCCAGCAGCTCGGGACTAGCTGGGACCCAGTACTTC.

Relative to its sample, this clonotype is medium-sized. The chain is built from TRBV6-5 and TRBJ2-7, with TRBD2 matching 10 bases. Germline V gene sequence: CDR1 MNHEY, CDR2 SVGAGI. Trimming removed 1 base from V and 7 bases from J; junction bases left unmatched: 7. There are 15 residues in the CDR3. The CDR3: CASSYYSGRLWEQYF. The CDR3 coding sequence is TGTGCCAGCAGTTACTATAGCGGGAGGCTCTGGGAGCAGTACTTC.

With regard to this clonotype: Only one base separates this from a far larger clonotype, so it likely reflects a read error. This chain joins TRBV6-8 and TRBJ1-2; a possible D gene is TRBD1 (5 bases). The CDR3 spans 12 residues. Germline V lookup: CDR1 MNHGY, CDR2 SAAAGT. Trimming took off 6 bases at V and 7 bases at J, with 12 bases between the two ends. The CDR3 region is CASRRQWGGYTF. In nucleotides, the CDR3 is TGTGCCAGCAGACGACAGTGGGGTGGCTACACCTTC.

The chain combines TRBV2 with TRBJ2-7, with a tentative D call TRBD2 (5 bases). CDR3 length: 14 amino acids. Germline V lookup: CDR1 SNHLY, CDR2 FYNNEI. V was pared by 6 bases and J by 0 bases, with 12 bases between. CDR3 amino acids: CASSRDNGSYEQYF. The CDR3 region has the DNA TGTGCCAGCAGCCGGGATAATGGCTCCTACGAGCAGTACTTC. Together with reference TRBV2 and TRBJ2-7, the CDR3 gives the full variable domain: EPEVTQTPSHQVTQMGQEVILRCVPISNHLYFYWYRQILGQKVEFLVSFYNNEISEKSEIFDDQFSVERPDGSNFTLKIRSTKLEDSAMYFCASSRDNGSYEQYFGPGTRLTVT.